This TCR beta chain was recovered during a study of human T cells and chemical hapten exposure. TCRdb ran MiXCR on the RACE reads and lists one entry per CDR3 protein. The sample holds just over 350,000 distinct CDR3 sequences; over 6% are singletons and the top ten take over 5.5%. Broader study findings: Expanded TCRs were compared with controls, and the expanded TCRs formed significantly more large CDR3 similarity clusters. Positively correlated with patch test score were the counts of PT1 expanded TCRs.

Time point noted: patch test 2, 6 weeks after DPC sensitization. Treatment defined: therapeutic diphenylcyclopropenone sensitization with weekly scalp DPC. In regard to this clonotype: Its target is not known.

This CDR3 contains 15 residues. CDR1 is SGHNT and CDR2 is YYREEE in the germline V gene (reference sequence). Deletions cut 0 bases from V and 11 bases from J, with 20 bases between. This chain links TRBV5-4 with TRBJ1-1; D is uncertain. Specimen: whole blood, collected in connection with sensitization to the hapten diphenylcyclopropenone (DPC). This clonotype was obtained from a woman aged 18-29 years with alopecia areata. Some clones in this sample may be carry-over from other donors' samples. The DNA of the CDR3 is TGTGCCAGCAGCTTGGTCCCGGTCGGTGTGGGAGATGCTTTCTTT. This codes for CASSLVPVGVGDAFF.